Below, 7 T cell receptor beta chains from the same sample are listed, as sequenced in a study of shared clonotypes between healthy human individuals. This table comes from immunoSEQ multiplex PCR, and its TCRdb copy is limited to in-frame clones, with some not included. The sample lists about 2.4 million clones, approximately 92% occurring once. Input material: naive CD4+ T cells sorted from blood. Documented subset: CD45RA+ positively selected. These receptors were taken from a man between 18 and 29 years old in good health.

The chain is built from TRBV5-6 and TRBJ1-1; D not resolved. This CDR3 is built from 15 residues. The V end lost 3 bases, the J end lost 0 bases, and 12 bases lay between the germline ends. The V gene's germline CDR1 is SGHDT and CDR2 YYEEEE. Here the CDR3 DNA reads TGTGCCAGCAGCTACCAAACCCCCATGAACACTGAAGCTTTCTTT. Translated, it gives CASSYQTPMNTEAFF.

V and J are TRBV18 and TRBJ1-1; D is undetermined. V was clipped by 3 bases and J by 8 bases, with 10 bases between them. The CDR3 totals 12 residues. Germline-derived CDR1 and CDR2 are KGHSH and LQKENI. CDR3 in DNA: TGTGCCAGCTCACCGGACGCGGGGGAAGCTTTCTTT. This codes for CASSPDAGEAFF.

This chain joins TRBV19 and TRBJ1-2; D is ambiguous. The CDR3 is made up of 11 amino acids. CDR1 is LNHDA, CDR2 SQIVND, per germline (reference sequence). Trimming shortened V by 4 bases and J by 7 bases, and 7 bases separated the two germline ends. CDR3 protein: CASSTRFGYTF. The CDR3 nucleotides read TGTGCCAGTAGTACCCGGTTTGGCTACACCTTC.

This rearrangement joins TRBV28 to TRBJ1-4, with TRBD1 as a possible D gene (6 bases). The CDR3 extends over 16 amino acids. V lost 6 bases to trimming and J lost 5 bases, with 19 bases between them. Looked up from germline, CDR1 is MDHEN and CDR2 is SYDVKM. CDR3 sequence: CASSPSGAAPNEKLFF. The DNA of the CDR3 is TGTGCCAGCAGCCCGTCGGGGGCGGCGCCGAATGAAAAACTGTTTTTT.

V and J are TRBV5-4 and TRBJ2-5, with D perhaps assigned TRBD1 or TRBD2 (6 bases each). V was cut by 0 bases and J by 4 bases, with 16 bases left in between. The CDR3 sequence is 16 residues long. Germline V gives CDR1 SGHNT, CDR2 YYREEE (reference sequence). The CDR3 loop is CASSLGSGALAETQYF. The CDR3, as DNA: TGTGCCAGCAGCTTGGGGTCGGGGGCGCTCGCAGAGACCCAGTACTTC.

The count of this clone is one. The rearrangement links TRBV6-8 to TRBJ2-1; 16 bases map to TRBD2. This CDR3 is 16 amino acids long. Germline trimming cut 5 bases from V and 8 bases from J; bases unmatched to any gene: 6. Germline V gives CDR1 MNHGY, CDR2 SAAAGT. This CDR3 reads CASSMGGTSGRDEQFF. CDR3 DNA: TGTGCCAGCAGTATGGGCGGGACTAGCGGGAGGGATGAGCAGTTCTTC.

This chain connects TRBV5-1 to TRBJ2-1; TRBD1 matches 8 bases. Trimming at V came to 0 bases and at J to 8 bases, leaving 13 bases not matched to a gene. From germline, CDR1 is SGHRS and CDR2 YFSETQ. This CDR3 spans 17 amino acids. The CDR3 here is CASSLVVAGGAGDEQFF. CDR3 in DNA: TGCGCCAGCAGCTTGGTTGTTGCAGGGGGCGCTGGTGATGAGCAGTTCTTC.